Below, one T cell receptor (beta chain) is given with its context. The record originates from a study of OX40 agonist ivuxolimab in advanced cancers. At the level of the study: Every 2 weeks, ivuxolimab was infused into the patients intravenously at between 0.01 and 10 mg/kg.

Blood got drawn at baseline, again on cycle 4 day 1, and then on cycle 7 day 1. Some clones are missing from TCRdb's copy, which holds only in-frame ones; the method was immunoSEQ multiplex PCR. There are under 45,000 clones in the sample; more than 60% occur only once, and approximately 11% lies in the top ten. The sample was CD4+ or CD8+ T cells sorted from blood, taken in a trial of the OX40 agonist ivuxolimab. The clonotype comes from an adult with an advanced solid tumor such as melanoma, head and neck, liver or kidney cancer.

The CDR3: CASSQAVTNYEQYF. The CDR3 DNA reads TGTGCCAGCAGCCAAGCGGTAACGAACTACGAGCAGTACTTC. The chain carries TRBV4-2 and TRBJ2-7; D not resolved. Germline CDR1 and CDR2: LGHNA and YNFKEQ. The ends were cut back, 1 base at V and 3 bases at J, with 10 bases in the middle. This CDR3 has 14 amino acids.